These 5 T cell receptor beta chains were all obtained from the same sample, sequenced in a study of OX40 agonist ivuxolimab in advanced cancers. Clones were read by immunoSEQ multiplex PCR, and TCRdb kept only the in-frame ones, dropping some. The sample shows around 100,000 clones, about 91% of them seen only once. Sequencing was performed on CD4+ or CD8+ T cells sorted from blood, taken in a trial of the OX40 agonist ivuxolimab. The receptors originated from an adult with an advanced solid tumor such as melanoma, head and neck, liver or kidney cancer.

A note on this clone: Distinct nucleotide sequences in the sample also encode this CDR3. The chain links TRBV6-6 to TRBJ1-1; 7 bases fit TRBD1. The CDR3 length is 14 residues. V was pared by 7 bases and J by 2 bases, with 7 bases of the junction left unmatched. CDR1 MNHNY and CDR2 SVGAGI come from the germline V gene (reference sequence). CDR3 in DNA: TGTGCCAGCACCGCGACAGGGACAAACACTGAAGCTTTCTTT. Translation: CASTATGTNTEAFF.

The chain joins TRBV18 to TRBJ2-6; D remains ambiguous. Germline V gene lookup returns CDR1 KGHSH and CDR2 LQKENI. V shed 2 bases and J shed 1 base, with 6 bases lying between them. This CDR3 spans 15 amino acids. DNA of the CDR3: TGTGCCAGCTCACCAGGGCGATCTGGGGCCAACGTCCTGACTTTC. Translated, it gives CASSPGRSGANVLTF.

Comment on this clone: One end of the junction varies from germline; a read error may be responsible. The chain carries TRBV27 and TRBJ1-5; a weak D match, TRBD1 (5 bases). This CDR3 contains 16 residues. CDR1 and CDR2 (germline): MNHEY, SMNVEV (reference sequence). The CDR3 here is CASSLLTAHSNQPQHF. The CDR3 DNA sequence: TGTGCCAGCAGCTTATTGACAGCACATAGCAATCAGCCCCAGCATTTT.

V and J are TRBV5-1 and TRBJ2-1; no definite D call. CDR1 is SGHRS, CDR2 YFSETQ, per germline. The V end was cut by 4 bases, the J end by 5 bases, with 13 bases between. This CDR3 is 14 amino acids long. CDR3 coding DNA: TGCGCCAGCAGCCTTTCTAGGATCCACAATGAGCAGTTCTTC. Residues: CASSLSRIHNEQFF.

The rearrangement uses TRBV27 and TRBJ1-2; 9 bases align to TRBD1. The CDR3 totals 17 residues. Germline lookup yields CDR1 MNHEY and CDR2 SMNVEV (reference sequence). Trimming cost V 0 bases and J 4 bases; bases outside gene matches: 9. The CDR3 DNA sequence: TGTGCCAGCAGTTTATCACGTACAGGGGGCATTGCCTATGGCTACACCTTC. Amino acid sequence: CASSLSRTGGIAYGYTF.